The following is a TCR beta chain sequence with its context. Antigen: not known. The CDR3 consists of 14 residues. Germline V gene sequence: CDR1 SGHRS, CDR2 YFSETQ. Deletions cut 0 bases from V and 0 bases from J, with 6 bases between. The sample belongs to a study of cytotoxic CD8 clonotypes in ibrutinib-treated CLL. Whole-study findings and limits: The study found clonality rose at ibrutinib response, then fell toward baseline at progression.

Depth targeted 1 in 200,000 to 1 in 1 million T cells, averaging around 9.5x coverage per clonotype. Clones were sequenced by immunoSEQ multiplex PCR, and TCRdb holds only the in-frame ones, with some missing. The repertoire consists of hundreds of thousands of clones, with 60% to 75% occurring once and the leading ten covering about 16%. The sequence came from a human donor with chronic lymphocytic leukemia. The chain has TRBV5-1 and TRBJ1-1; D call uncertain. The specimen comprised PBMCs, sampled after 24 months of ibrutinib treatment. The CDR3: CASSLEPLNTEAFF. The CDR3 region has the DNA TGCGCCAGCAGCTTGGAGCCTTTGAACACTGAAGCTTTCTTT.